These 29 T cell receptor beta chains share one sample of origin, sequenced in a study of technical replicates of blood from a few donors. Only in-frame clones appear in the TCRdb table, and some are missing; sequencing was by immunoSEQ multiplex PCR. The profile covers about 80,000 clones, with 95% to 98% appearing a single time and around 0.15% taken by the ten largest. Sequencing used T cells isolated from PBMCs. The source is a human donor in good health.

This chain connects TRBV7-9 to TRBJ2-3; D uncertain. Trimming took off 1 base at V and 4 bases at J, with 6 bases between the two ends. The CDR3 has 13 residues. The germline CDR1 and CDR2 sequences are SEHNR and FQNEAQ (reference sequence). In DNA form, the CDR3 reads TGTGCCAGCAGCTTAGTAGTGGCAGATACGCAGTATTTT. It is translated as CASSLVVADTQYF.

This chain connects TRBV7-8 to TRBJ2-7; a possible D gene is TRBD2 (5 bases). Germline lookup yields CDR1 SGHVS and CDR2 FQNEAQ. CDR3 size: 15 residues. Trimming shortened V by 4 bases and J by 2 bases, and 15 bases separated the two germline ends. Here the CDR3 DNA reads TGTGCCAGCAGCTCCACCCAGACGGGAACCTACGAGCAGTACTTC. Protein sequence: CASSSTQTGTYEQYF.

CDR3 loop: CASSVGKARDTQYF. As DNA, the CDR3 is TGTGCCAGCAGCGTAGGGAAAGCGCGAGATACGCAGTATTTT. This chain connects TRBV9 to TRBJ2-3; D unresolved. CDR1 is SGDLS and CDR2 is YYNGEE in the germline V gene. The V end lost 0 bases, the J end lost 5 bases, and 10 bases lay between the germline ends. CDR3 length: 14 residues.

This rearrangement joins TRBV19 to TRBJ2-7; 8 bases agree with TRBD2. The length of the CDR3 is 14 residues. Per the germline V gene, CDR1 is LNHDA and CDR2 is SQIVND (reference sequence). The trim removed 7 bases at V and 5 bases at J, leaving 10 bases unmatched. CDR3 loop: CASKRGQGGNEQYF. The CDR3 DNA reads TGTGCCAGTAAGCGGGGGCAGGGCGGGAACGAGCAGTACTTC.

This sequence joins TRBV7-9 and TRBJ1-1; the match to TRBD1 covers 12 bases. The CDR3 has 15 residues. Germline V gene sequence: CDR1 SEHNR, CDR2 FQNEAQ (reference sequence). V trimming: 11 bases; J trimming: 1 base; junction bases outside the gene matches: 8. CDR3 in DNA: TGTGCCGCAACCGGGACAGGGGGCCCGAACACTGAAGCTTTCTTT. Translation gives CAATGTGGPNTEAFF.

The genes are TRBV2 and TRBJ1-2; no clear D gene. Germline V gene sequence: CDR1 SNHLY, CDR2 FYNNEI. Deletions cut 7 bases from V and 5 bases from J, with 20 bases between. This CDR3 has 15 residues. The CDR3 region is CASMSGSGVGYGYTF. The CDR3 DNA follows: TGTGCCAGCATGAGCGGGTCTGGGGTAGGATATGGCTACACCTTC.

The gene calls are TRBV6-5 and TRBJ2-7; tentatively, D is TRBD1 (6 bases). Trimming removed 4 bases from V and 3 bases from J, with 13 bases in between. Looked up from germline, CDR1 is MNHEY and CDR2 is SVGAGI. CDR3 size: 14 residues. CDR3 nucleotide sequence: TGTGCCAGCAGTTCCACCCAGGGGTACTACGAGCAGTACTTC. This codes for CASSSTQGYYEQYF.

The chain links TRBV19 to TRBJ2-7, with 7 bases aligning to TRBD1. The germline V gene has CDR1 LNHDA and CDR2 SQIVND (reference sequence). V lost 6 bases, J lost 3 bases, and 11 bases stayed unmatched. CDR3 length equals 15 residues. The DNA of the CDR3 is TGTGCCAGTAGGGGGGACAGCAGGGGGAGCTACGAGCAGTACTTC. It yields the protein CASRGDSRGSYEQYF.

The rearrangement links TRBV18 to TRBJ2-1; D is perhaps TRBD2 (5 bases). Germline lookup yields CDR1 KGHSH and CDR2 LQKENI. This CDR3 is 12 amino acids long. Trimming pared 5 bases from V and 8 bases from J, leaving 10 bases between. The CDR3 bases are TGTGCCAGCTCATTGAGGGCGGATGAGCAGTTCTTC. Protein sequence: CASSLRADEQFF.

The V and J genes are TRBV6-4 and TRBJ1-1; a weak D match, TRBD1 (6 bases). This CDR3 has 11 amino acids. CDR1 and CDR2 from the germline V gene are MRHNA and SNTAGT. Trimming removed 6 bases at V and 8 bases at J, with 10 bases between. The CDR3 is CASRKQGEAFF. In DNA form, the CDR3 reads TGTGCCAGCAGGAAACAGGGAGAAGCTTTCTTT.

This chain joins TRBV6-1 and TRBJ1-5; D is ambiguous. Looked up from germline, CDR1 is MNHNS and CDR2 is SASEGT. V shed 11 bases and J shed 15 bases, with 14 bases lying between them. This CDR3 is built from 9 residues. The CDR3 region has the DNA TGTGCCGGAGAACCCCTAAGGCATTTT. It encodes CAGEPLRHF.

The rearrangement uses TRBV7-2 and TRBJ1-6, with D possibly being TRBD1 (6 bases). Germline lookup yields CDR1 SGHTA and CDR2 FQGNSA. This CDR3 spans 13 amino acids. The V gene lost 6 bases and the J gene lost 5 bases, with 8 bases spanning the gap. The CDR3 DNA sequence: TGTGCCAGCAGGGACAGTAATAATTCACCCCTCCACTTT. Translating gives CASRDSNNSPLHF.

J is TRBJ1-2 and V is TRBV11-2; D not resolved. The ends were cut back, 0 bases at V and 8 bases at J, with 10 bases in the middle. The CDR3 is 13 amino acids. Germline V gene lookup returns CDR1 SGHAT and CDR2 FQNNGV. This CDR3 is CASSLDLTSGYTF. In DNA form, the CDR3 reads TGTGCCAGCAGCTTAGATCTCACTTCCGGCTACACCTTC.

The CDR3 coding sequence is TGTGCCAGCAGCTCAGGACAGGGTCAAGAGACCCAGTACTTC. Amino acids: CASSSGQGQETQYF. The rearrangement links TRBV7-9 to TRBJ2-5, with TRBD1 matching 8 bases. The CDR3 runs to 14 residues. Germline CDR1 is SEHNR and CDR2 is FQNEAQ (reference sequence). V shed 4 bases, J shed 2 bases, and the junction held 3 bases outside the gene matches.

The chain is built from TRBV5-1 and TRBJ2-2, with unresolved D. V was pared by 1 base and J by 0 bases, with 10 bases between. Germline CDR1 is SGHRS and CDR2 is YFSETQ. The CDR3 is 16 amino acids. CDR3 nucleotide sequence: TGCGCCAGCAGCTTGATTGCGGCCCCGAACACCGGGGAGCTGTTTTTT. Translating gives CASSLIAAPNTGELFF.

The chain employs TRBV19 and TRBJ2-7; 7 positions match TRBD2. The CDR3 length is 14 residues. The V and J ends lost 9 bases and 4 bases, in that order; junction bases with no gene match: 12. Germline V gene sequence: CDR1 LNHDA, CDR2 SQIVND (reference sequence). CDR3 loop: CASSSRASGYEQYF. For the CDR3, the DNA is TGTGCCAGCAGCTCCCGGGCTAGCGGTTACGAGCAGTACTTC.

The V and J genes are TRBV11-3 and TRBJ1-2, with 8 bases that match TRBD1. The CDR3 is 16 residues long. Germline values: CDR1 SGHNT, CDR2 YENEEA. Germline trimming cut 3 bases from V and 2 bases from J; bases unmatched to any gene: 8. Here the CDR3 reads CASSLGAGGLNYGYTF. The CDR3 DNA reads TGTGCCAGCAGCTTGGGGGCAGGGGGCCTGAACTATGGCTACACCTTC.

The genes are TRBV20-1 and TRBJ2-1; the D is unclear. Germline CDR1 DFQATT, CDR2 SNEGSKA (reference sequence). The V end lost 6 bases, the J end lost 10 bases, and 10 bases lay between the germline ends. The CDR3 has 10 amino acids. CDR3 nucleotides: TGCAGTGCGTCCGAGGAAGAGCAGTTCTTC. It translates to CSASEEEQFF.

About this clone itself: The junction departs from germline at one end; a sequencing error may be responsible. The CDR3 DNA is TGTGCCAGCAGCTCGGGACAGGGAATGGAATTC. Translating it yields CASSSGQGMEF. This chain links TRBV7-3 with TRBJ2-7, with 9 nucleotides matching TRBD1. Germline CDR1 SGHTA, CDR2 FQGTGA. This CDR3 region has 11 residues.

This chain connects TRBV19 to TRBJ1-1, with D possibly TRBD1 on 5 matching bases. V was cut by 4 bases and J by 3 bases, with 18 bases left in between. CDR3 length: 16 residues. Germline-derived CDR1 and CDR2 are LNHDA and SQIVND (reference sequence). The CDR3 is CASSSSGGGLDTEAFF. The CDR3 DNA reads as TGTGCCAGTAGTAGTAGTGGGGGAGGTCTGGACACTGAAGCTTTCTTT.

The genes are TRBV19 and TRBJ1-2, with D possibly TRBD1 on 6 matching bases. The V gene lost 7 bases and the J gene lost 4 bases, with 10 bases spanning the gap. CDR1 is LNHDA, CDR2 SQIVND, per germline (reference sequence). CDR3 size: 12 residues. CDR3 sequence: CASTPDSYGYTF. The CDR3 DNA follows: TGTGCCAGTACCCCGGACAGCTATGGCTACACCTTC.

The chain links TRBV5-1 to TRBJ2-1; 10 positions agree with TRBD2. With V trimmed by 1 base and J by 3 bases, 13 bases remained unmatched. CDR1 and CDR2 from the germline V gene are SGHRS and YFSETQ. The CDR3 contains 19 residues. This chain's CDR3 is CASSLRSATGTSVYNEQFF. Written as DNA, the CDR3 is TGCGCCAGCAGCTTGAGGTCGGCTACCGGGACTAGCGTCTACAATGAGCAGTTCTTC.

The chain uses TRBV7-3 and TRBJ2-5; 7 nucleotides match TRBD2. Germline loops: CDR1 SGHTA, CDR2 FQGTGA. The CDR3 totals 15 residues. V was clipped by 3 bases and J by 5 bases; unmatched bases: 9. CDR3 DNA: TGTGCCAGCAGCTTCCTGGGAGGGCCAGGGGAGACCCAGTACTTC. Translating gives CASSFLGGPGETQYF.

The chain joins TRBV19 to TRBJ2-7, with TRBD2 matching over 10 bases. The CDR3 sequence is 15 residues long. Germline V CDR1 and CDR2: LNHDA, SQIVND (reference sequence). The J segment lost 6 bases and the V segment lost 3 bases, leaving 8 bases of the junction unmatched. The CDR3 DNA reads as TGTGCCAGTAGTATGGCTAGCGGGGGAGTCGGCGAGCAGTACTTC. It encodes CASSMASGGVGEQYF.

The CDR3 protein is CASSGDLATPPDTQYF. In DNA, the CDR3 is TGTGCCAGCAGCGGGGACCTAGCGACGCCCCCAGATACGCAGTATTTT. The chain uses TRBV11-3 and TRBJ2-3, with a weak D call TRBD2 (6 bases). V was trimmed by 5 bases and J by 4 bases, leaving 19 bases between them. The CDR3 has 16 residues. Germline loops: CDR1 SGHNT, CDR2 YENEEA.

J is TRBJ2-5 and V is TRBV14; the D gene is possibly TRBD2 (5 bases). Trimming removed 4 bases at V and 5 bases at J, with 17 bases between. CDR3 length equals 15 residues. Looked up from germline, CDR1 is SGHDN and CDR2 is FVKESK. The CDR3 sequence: CASSPGEERFETQYF. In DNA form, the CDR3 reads TGTGCCAGCAGCCCCGGAGAGGAGCGGTTCGAGACCCAGTACTTC.

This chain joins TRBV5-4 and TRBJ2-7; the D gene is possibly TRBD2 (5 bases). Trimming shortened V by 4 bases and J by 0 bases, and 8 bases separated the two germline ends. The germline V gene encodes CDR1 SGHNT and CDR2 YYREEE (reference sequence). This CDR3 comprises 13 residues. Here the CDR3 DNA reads TGTGCCAGCAGCCCCGACTACTCCTACGAGCAGTACTTC. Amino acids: CASSPDYSYEQYF.

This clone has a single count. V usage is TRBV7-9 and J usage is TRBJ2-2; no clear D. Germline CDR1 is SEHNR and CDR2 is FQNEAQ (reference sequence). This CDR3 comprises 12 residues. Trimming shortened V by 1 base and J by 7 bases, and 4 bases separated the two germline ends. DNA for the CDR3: TGTGCCAGCAGCTTAGATATCGGGGAGCTGTTTTTT. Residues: CASSLDIGELFF.

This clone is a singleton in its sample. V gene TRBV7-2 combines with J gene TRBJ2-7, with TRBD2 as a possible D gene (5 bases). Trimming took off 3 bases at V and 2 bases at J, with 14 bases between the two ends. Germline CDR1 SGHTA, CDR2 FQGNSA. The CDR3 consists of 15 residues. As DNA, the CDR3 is TGTGCCAGCAGCTTTTTAGCGAACCCCACCTACGAGCAGTACTTC. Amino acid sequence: CASSFLANPTYEQYF.